Listed here are 2 T cell receptor beta chains from one sample, sequenced in a study of blood T cells in healthy people across ages. The use of a sample-barcoded 5' primer and a J-beta primer mix characterized a second PCR of roughly 7 to 11 cycles. TCRdb passed the 5' RACE reads through MiXCR, listing each CDR3 protein once. This table has 750,000 to 850,000 distinct CDR3 sequences, 20% to 25% appearing once. This sample also belongs to another study, concerning T cells of mothers and their children.

Material: blood. The receptor source for this set is a boy between 5 and 17 years old in good health.

This chain uses TRBV20-1 with TRBJ1-6, with no clear D. Germline V gives CDR1 DFQATT, CDR2 SNEGSKA (reference sequence). The V end lost 3 bases, the J end lost 7 bases, and 13 bases lay between the germline ends. The CDR3 has 14 residues. CDR3 protein: CSASIRSGNSPLHF. The CDR3 DNA reads TGCAGTGCTAGTATACGGTCTGGGAATTCACCCCTCCACTTT.

This clonotype appeared a few times. This chain joins TRBV20-1 and TRBJ2-1; 14 bases map to TRBD2. The length of the CDR3 is 15 residues. Trimming at V came to 5 bases and at J to 7 bases, leaving 7 bases not matched to a gene. Germline values: CDR1 DFQATT, CDR2 SNEGSKA (reference sequence). In DNA form, the CDR3 reads TGCAGTGCTTTTTCGGGACTAGCGGGAGAGAATGAGCAGTTCTTC. It specifies CSAFSGLAGENEQFF.